This is a list of T cell receptor beta chains from one sample in a study of PD-L1 blockade in urothelial cancer. Using immunoSEQ multiplex PCR, the repertoire was profiled, and TCRdb retains in-frame clones only, with some absent. This sample has over 50,000 clones; more than 70% occur once, and the top ten carry less than 3.5%. Here the sequenced sample was PBMCs, taken around atezolizumab (anti-PD-L1) treatment. The receptors here all came from a man in his fifties or sixties with urothelial cancer. CDR3s include the opening cysteine and the closing phenylalanine or tryptophan. D genes are given only for firm matches. Size is stated for part of the rows, as once, few or many counts, or as a class when the clone is expanded.

D gene	V gene	J gene	clone size	CDR3 protein	CDR3 DNA
-	TRBV27	TRBJ2-1	-	CASSLYGRGRGYNEQFF	TGTGCCAGCAGTTTATATGGGAGGGGGAGGGGTTACAATGAGCAGTTCTTC
TRBD1	TRBV6-1	TRBJ2-4	-	CASEGQPLAKNIQYF	TGTGCCAGCGAGGGACAGCCACTAGCCAAAAACATTCAGTACTTC
TRBD1	TRBV7-3	TRBJ2-6	-	CASSWDSSGANVLTF	TGTGCCAGCAGCTGGGACAGCTCTGGGGCCAACGTCCTGACTTTC
-	TRBV29-1	TRBJ2-7	-	CSVDEEGYEQYF	TGCAGCGTTGATGAAGAGGGATACGAGCAGTACTTC
-	TRBV7-2	TRBJ2-5	-	CASSLMELETQYF	TGTGCCAGCAGCTTAATGGAGTTAGAGACCCAGTACTTC
TRBD1	TRBV19	TRBJ2-6	-	CASSRTGGDSGANVLTF	TGTGCCAGTAGTAGGACAGGGGGGGACTCTGGGGCCAACGTCCTGACTTTC
-	TRBV18	TRBJ2-7	-	CASSPAGISYEQYF	TGTGCCAGCTCACCAGCAGGGATCTCCTACGAGCAGTACTTC
-	TRBV30	TRBJ1-3	-	CACIQGGNTIYF	TGTGCCTGTATTCAGGGAGGGAACACCATATATTTT
TRBD2	TRBV6-1	TRBJ2-1	-	CASSERLAGLYNEQFF	TGTGCCAGCAGTGAAAGGCTAGCGGGACTCTACAATGAGCAGTTCTTC
TRBD1	TRBV28	TRBJ2-7	few	CASRSGQGAREQYF	TGTGCCAGCAGGTCGGGACAGGGGGCGCGAGAGCAGTACTTC
-	TRBV2	TRBJ1-2	-	CASSEQDYGYTF	TGTGCCAGCAGTGAACAGGACTATGGCTACACCTTC
-	TRBV5-4	TRBJ2-5	-	CASSFGQSQETQYF	TGTGCCAGCAGCTTCGGACAGTCCCAAGAGACCCAGTACTTC
-	TRBV5-1	TRBJ2-7	-	CASSLPQGRSEQYF	TGCGCCAGCAGCTTGCCACAGGGTAGATCCGAGCAGTACTTC
TRBD2	TRBV5-6	TRBJ2-7	once	CASSLWAGAPAYEQYF	TGTGCCAGCAGCTTGTGGGCGGGAGCGCCGGCTTACGAGCAGTACTTC
-	TRBV11-2	TRBJ1-5	once	CASSPVRQNQPQHF	TGTGCCAGCAGCCCCGTGAGGCAGAATCAGCCCCAGCATTTT
-	TRBV11-2	TRBJ1-3	-	CASSLGHRGSGNTIYF	TGTGCCAGCAGCCTAGGACACCGGGGCTCTGGAAACACCATATATTTT
TRBD2	TRBV4-1	TRBJ2-2	medium-sized	CASSQETSGILPGELFF	TGCGCCAGCAGCCAAGAGACTAGCGGGATTTTGCCCGGGGAGCTGTTTTTT
TRBD1	TRBV18	TRBJ1-5	-	CASSPGTDNQPQHF	TGTGCCAGCTCACCGGGGACAGACAATCAGCCCCAGCATTTT
-	TRBV25-1	TRBJ1-4	few	CASSGPGGGKLFF	TGTGCCAGCAGTGGGCCCGGGGGGGGGAAACTGTTTTTT
-	TRBV19	TRBJ2-7	-	CASSSGRGDLNEQYF	TGTGCCAGTAGTTCTGGTAGGGGTGATTTGAACGAGCAGTACTTC
TRBD2	TRBV27	TRBJ2-5	few	CASSFGGASGETQYF	TGTGCCAGCAGTTTCGGGGGGGCCTCCGGGGAGACCCAGTACTTC
-	TRBV6-1	TRBJ2-1	-	CASSIRGVRNEQFF	TGTGCCAGCAGCATCCGGGGAGTACGCAATGAGCAGTTCTTC
TRBD1	TRBV4-1	TRBJ1-5	few	CASSQADRVNQPQHF	TGCGCCAGCAGCCAAGCCGACAGGGTCAATCAGCCCCAGCATTTT
TRBD2	TRBV5-1	TRBJ2-5	-	CASSPGLAGPGVETQYF	TGCGCCAGCAGCCCAGGACTAGCGGGCCCGGGGGTAGAGACCCAGTACTTC
TRBD2	TRBV5-1	TRBJ2-1	-	CASSLGAGGGNEQFF	TGCGCCAGCAGCTTGGGAGCGGGAGGAGGCAATGAGCAGTTCTTC
TRBD2	TRBV6-5	TRBJ2-1	-	CASSTTSGRYNEQFF	TGTGCCAGCAGTACGACTAGCGGGAGATACAATGAGCAGTTCTTC
TRBD1	TRBV7-9	TRBJ1-2	-	CASSQGTGWDVSYTF	TGTGCCAGCAGTCAAGGGACAGGGTGGGACGTGAGCTACACCTTC
TRBD2	TRBV7-8	TRBJ2-1	-	CASSFGLAGSNEQFF	TGTGCCAGCAGCTTCGGACTAGCGGGAAGCAATGAGCAGTTCTTC
-	TRBV9	TRBJ1-2	-	CASSPRQTNYGYTF	TGTGCCAGCAGCCCCCGACAAACTAACTATGGCTACACCTTC